The 19 T cell receptor beta chains in this list originate from one sample, sequenced in a study of blood T cell repertoires in COVID-19. Method: immunoSEQ multiplex PCR; TCRdb's copy keeps in-frame clones and lacks some. The data contain fewer than 90,000 clones, about nine tenths of them singletons. The source material was peripheral blood. The receptors shown here come from a male donor with acute or convalescent COVID-19.

This chain joins TRBV18 and TRBJ2-7; 10 bases are shared with TRBD2. The CDR3 is made up of 15 amino acids. V dropped 0 bases and J dropped 7; count of bases not matched to a gene: 6. Germline V lookup: CDR1 KGHSH, CDR2 LQKENI. The CDR3 is CASSPPERGGREQYF. The CDR3 DNA reads as TGTGCCAGCTCACCACCGGAGCGGGGGGGGCGGGAGCAGTACTTC. Complete variable domain (other parts from reference TRBV18 and TRBJ2-7): NAGVMQNPRHLVRRRGQEARLRCSPMKGHSHVYWYRQLPEEGLKFMVYLQKENIIDESGMPKERFSAEFPKEGPSILRIQQVVRGDSAAYFCASSPPERGGREQYFGPGTRLTVT.

V is TRBV6-5 and J is TRBJ2-5, with D perhaps matching TRBD2 (7 bases). This CDR3 spans 11 amino acids. Germline V gene data show CDR1 as MNHEY and CDR2 as SVGAGI. CDR3 sequence (DNA): TGTGCGGGGGGGGCCCAAGAGACCCAGTACTTC. Translated, it gives CAGGAQETQYF.

This chain connects TRBV5-6 to TRBJ2-7; 8 nucleotides line up with TRBD1. Losses at the gene ends were 4 bases for V and 2 bases for J; bases not matched to a gene: 8. CDR3 length equals 15 residues. Per the germline V gene, CDR1 is SGHDT and CDR2 is YYEEEE. The CDR3 nucleotides are TGTGCCAGCAGCACCGGACAGGGTATTCCCTACGAGCAGTACTTC. Protein: CASSTGQGIPYEQYF. The entire variable domain, with the rest obtained from reference TRBV5-6 and TRBJ2-7, is as follows: DAGVTQSPTHLIKTRGQQVTLRCSPKSGHDTVSWYQQALGQGPQFIFQYYEEEERQRGNFPDRFSGHQFPNYSSELNVNALLLGDSALYLCASSTGQGIPYEQYFGPGTRLTVT.

The chain recombines TRBV2 with TRBJ1-1, with TRBD1 matching over 7 bases. The CDR3 totals 14 residues. V was pared by 3 bases and J by 1 base, with 2 bases of the junction left unmatched. Germline V gene sequence: CDR1 SNHLY, CDR2 FYNNEI. CDR3 amino acids: CASSETGWNTEAFF. The CDR3 coding sequence is TGTGCCAGCAGTGAGACAGGGTGGAACACTGAAGCTTTCTTT.

This chain uses TRBV3-1 (or the pseudogene TRBV3-2) with TRBJ2-3; 10 positions match TRBD2. Germline loops: CDR1 LGHDT, CDR2 YNNKEL (reference sequence). V dropped 4 bases and J dropped 2; count of bases not matched to a gene: 6. This CDR3 contains 16 residues. CDR3 protein: CASSPRAGGLTDTQYF. The DNA of the CDR3 is TGTGCCAGCAGCCCCAGAGCGGGGGGGCTCACAGATACGCAGTATTTT.

V gene TRBV5-6 combines with J gene TRBJ2-5, with 10 bases fitting TRBD1. V lost 4 bases and J lost 1; bases outside the gene matches: 1. Germline lookup yields CDR1 SGHDT and CDR2 YYEEEE. The CDR3 is 14 residues long. The CDR3 loop reads CASSGTGVQETQYF. CDR3 DNA: TGTGCCAGCAGCGGGACAGGGGTCCAAGAGACCCAGTACTTC.

The J gene is TRBJ2-5, the V gene TRBV3-1 (or the pseudogene TRBV3-2); 9 bases align to TRBD1. The trim removed 4 bases at V and 5 bases at J, leaving 5 bases unmatched. CDR3 length: 14 amino acids. Germline V gene lookup returns CDR1 LGHDT and CDR2 YNNKEL (reference sequence). This CDR3 is CASSPTGQGETQYF. CDR3 DNA sequence: TGTGCCAGCAGCCCGACCGGACAGGGGGAGACCCAGTACTTC.

V is TRBV7-8 and J is TRBJ2-1; 11 bases map to TRBD1. Germline CDR1 and CDR2: SGHVS and FQNEAQ. V shed 5 bases, J shed 6 bases, and the junction held 15 bases outside the gene matches. This CDR3 has 18 amino acids. Here the CDR3 DNA reads TGTGCCAGCAGCCCGGAGTTTACCGGGACAGGGGGAATCAATGAGCAGTTCTTC. This sequence encodes CASSPEFTGTGGINEQFF.

The chain joins TRBV15 to TRBJ1-6; TRBD1 matches 12 bases. The CDR3 spans 18 residues. Unmatched junction bases numbered 8, after V lost 0 bases and J lost 8 bases. The germline V gene has CDR1 LNHNV and CDR2 YYDKDF (reference sequence). The CDR3 loop is CATSRDGPGQGAHSPLHF. The CDR3, as DNA: TGTGCCACCAGCAGAGATGGACCGGGACAGGGGGCCCATTCACCCCTCCACTTT.

This rearrangement joins TRBV5-1 to TRBJ2-7; 8 bases map to TRBD2. V dropped 5 bases and J dropped 2; count of bases not matched to a gene: 3. CDR3 length: 13 residues. The germline V gene encodes CDR1 SGHRS and CDR2 YFSETQ. For the CDR3, the DNA is TGCGCCAGCAGTCGGGAGGGAGCCTACGAGCAGTACTTC. Its protein product is CASSREGAYEQYF. Full variable domain (rest looked up from reference TRBV5-1 and TRBJ2-7): KAGVTQTPRYLIKTRGQQVTLSCSPISGHRSVSWYQQTPGQGLQFLFEYFSETQRNKGNFPGRFSGRQFSNSRSEMNVSTLELGDSALYLCASSREGAYEQYFGPGTRLTVT.

The chain couples TRBV18 to TRBJ2-5; TRBD1 agrees at 9 bases. V was clipped by 4 bases and J by 3 bases; unmatched bases: 3. This CDR3 is built from 14 residues. The germline V gene encodes CDR1 KGHSH and CDR2 LQKENI. CDR3 residues: CASSQGQGEETQYF. Here the CDR3 DNA reads TGTGCCAGCTCACAGGGACAGGGTGAAGAGACCCAGTACTTC.

In its sample, this clone was seen once. The gene calls are TRBV6-1 and TRBJ1-1; the D is unclear. Trimming cost V 7 bases and J 7 bases, with 19 bases left between them. The CDR3 contains 14 residues. Per the germline V gene, CDR1 is MNHNS and CDR2 is SASEGT. CDR3 bases: TGTGCCAGCATCGAAAGGACGGGGTGGCTTGAAGCTTTCTTT. Its protein is CASIERTGWLEAFF.

CDR3 region: CASSSRQGSPLHF. Here the CDR3 DNA reads TGTGCCAGCAGCTCCCGACAGGGATCACCCCTCCACTTT. This chain uses TRBV7-6 with TRBJ1-6; TRBD1 agrees at 7 bases. CDR1 is SGHVS, CDR2 FNYEAQ, per germline. The CDR3 spans 13 residues. The V gene end was trimmed by 4 bases and the J gene end by 10 bases; junction bases not matched to a gene: 4. The full variable domain, completed using reference TRBV7-6 and TRBJ1-6, is GAGVSQSPRYKVTKRGQDVALRCDPISGHVSLYWYRQALGQGPEFLTYFNYEAQQDKSGLPNDRFSAERPEGSISTLTIQRTEQRDSAMYRCASSSRQGSPLHFGNGTRLTVT.

This clone was picked up a small number of times. The rearrangement uses TRBV24-1 and TRBJ1-2, with D perhaps TRBD1 (6 bases). The CDR3 sequence is 15 residues long. Trimming stripped 4 bases from V and 7 bases from J, with 18 bases between. CDR1 and CDR2 from the germline V gene are KGHDR and SFDVKD. DNA for the CDR3: TGTGCCACCAGTGACGGGACAATTCTAGAACGTGGCTACACCTTC. It yields the protein CATSDGTILERGYTF.

The V and J genes are TRBV28 and TRBJ1-2; 7 bases map to TRBD1. V lost 5 bases, J lost 4 bases, and 10 bases stayed unmatched. The CDR3 consists of 15 residues. CDR1 and CDR2 (germline): MDHEN, SYDVKM. The CDR3 reads CASSTRDRDSYGYTF. The CDR3 DNA follows: TGTGCCAGCAGTACCCGGGACAGAGACAGCTATGGCTACACCTTC.

This clone was seen more than once but under ten times. This chain connects TRBV5-1 to TRBJ1-6, with 9 bases identical to TRBD1. V lost 0 bases, J lost 10 bases, and 8 bases stayed unmatched. CDR1 and CDR2 (germline): SGHRS, YFSETQ. The CDR3 is made up of 16 amino acids. The chain's CDR3 is CASSLAGTGFGSPLHF. CDR3 coding DNA: TGCGCCAGCAGCTTGGCCGGGACAGGGTTCGGATCACCCCTCCACTTT.

This clone was picked up a small number of times. This chain joins TRBV12-5 and TRBJ2-4; 10 nucleotides match TRBD1. The germline V gene has CDR1 LGHNT and CDR2 FRNRAP. The junction had 9 bases not matched to a gene; V was cut back by 3 bases and J by 4 bases. This CDR3 has 17 residues. The CDR3 coding sequence is TGTGCTAGTGGTTTCCCCGGGACAGGGGCCCTTAAAAACATTCAGTACTTC. Translated: CASGFPGTGALKNIQYF.

This chain links TRBV30 with TRBJ1-2, with D maybe TRBD1 (6 bases). This CDR3 is 14 amino acids long. The V gene lost 3 bases and the J gene lost 2 bases, with 13 bases spanning the gap. The germline gives CDR1 GTSNPN, CDR2 SVGIG (reference sequence). The CDR3 reads CAWRLNQGNYGYTF. The CDR3 coding sequence is TGTGCCTGGAGACTCAACCAGGGGAACTATGGCTACACCTTC.

The V call is TRBV7-9, the J call TRBJ1-2, with D perhaps matching TRBD1 (5 bases). V shed 4 bases and J shed 3 bases, with 9 bases lying between them. Germline V lookup: CDR1 SEHNR, CDR2 FQNEAQ (reference sequence). This CDR3 comprises 13 residues. The CDR3 bases are TGTGCCAGCAGCTCAGGGCCGGACTATGGCTACACCTTC. It yields the protein CASSSGPDYGYTF.